The 6 T cell receptor beta chains below all came from one sample that was sequenced in a study of blood T cell repertoires in COVID-19. Sequenced by immunoSEQ multiplex PCR; TCRdb stores in-frame clones only, minus some. The sample gives 250,000 or so clones, about 88% of which show up once; around 7.3% is in the top ten. The specimen sequenced was peripheral blood. All receptors derive from a woman aged 70-85 years with active or convalescent COVID-19.

V usage is TRBV10-3 and J usage is TRBJ1-6; D remains unclear. There are 13 residues in the CDR3. V shed 7 bases and J shed 3 bases, with 7 bases lying between them. Germline CDR1 reads ENHRY; CDR2 reads SYGVKD. CDR3 region: CAITGSYNSPLHF. The CDR3 nucleotides are TGTGCCATCACTGGCAGCTATAATTCACCCCTCCACTTT.

The CDR3 coding sequence is TGTGCCAGCAGCAAAAGCCTCGAACTCACAGATACGCAGTATTTT. It translates to CASSKSLELTDTQYF. The J gene is TRBJ2-3, the V gene TRBV5-4; D ambiguous. With 4 bases removed from V and 2 bases from J, the gap between germline ends came to 14 bases. Germline V gene lookup returns CDR1 SGHNT and CDR2 YYREEE (reference sequence). The CDR3 spans 15 residues.

The gene calls are TRBV27 and TRBJ1-5; D call uncertain. Between the trimmed V and J ends, which lost 2 bases and 1 base, there was a span of 12 bases. The CDR3 loop spans 16 amino acids. Germline lookup yields CDR1 MNHEY and CDR2 SMNVEV (reference sequence). This CDR3 is CASSLGHPRSNQPQHF. CDR3 nucleotides: TGTGCCAGCAGTTTAGGCCACCCTAGAAGCAATCAGCCCCAGCATTTT.

This rearrangement joins TRBV25-1 to TRBJ1-3, with D possibly TRBD1 on 6 matching bases. CDR1 MGHDK and CDR2 SYGVNS come from the germline V gene. The CDR3 sequence is 15 residues long. The V and J ends lost 4 bases and 2 bases respectively, with 12 bases between them. CDR3 nucleotide sequence: TGTGCCAGCAGTGTACAGGGAGCCGCTGGAAACACCATATATTTT. This gives the protein CASSVQGAAGNTIYF.

The chain recombines TRBV27 with TRBJ2-7, with TRBD1 identical over 7 bases. The CDR3 has 14 amino acids. Germline trimming cut 1 base from V and 2 bases from J; bases unmatched to any gene: 2. CDR1 and CDR2 from the germline V gene are MNHEY and SMNVEV (reference sequence). For the CDR3, the DNA is TGTGCCAGCAGTTTATTGCAGGGGGCCTACGAGCAGTACTTC. Amino acids: CASSLLQGAYEQYF.

This clone was observed once. This chain links TRBV14 with TRBJ1-1; TRBD1 matches at 7 bases. In germline, CDR1 is SGHDN, CDR2 FVKESK. The V gene end was trimmed by 4 bases and the J gene end by 4 bases; junction bases not matched to a gene: 9. This CDR3 contains 15 residues. CDR3 in DNA: TGTGCCAGCAGCCCATATGACAGGGCCGGCACTGAAGCTTTCTTT. Its protein product is CASSPYDRAGTEAFF.